The 26 T cell receptor beta chains below were found in one sample sequenced in a study of blood T cell repertoires in COVID-19. Profiling relied on immunoSEQ multiplex PCR, and the TCRdb table lists in-frame clones only, not all of them. Here the sample spans about 95,000 clones, about four fifths being singletons. The sequenced sample was peripheral blood. The receptors shown here come from a man older than 75 with COVID-19, enrolled during active disease.

This sequence joins TRBV5-1 and TRBJ1-1; perhaps TRBD1 as D (6 bases). Germline V gene data show CDR1 as SGHRS and CDR2 as YFSETQ. The length of the CDR3 is 16 residues. Between the trimmed V and J ends, which lost 1 base and 1 base, there was a span of 14 bases. The CDR3 DNA sequence: TGCGCCAGCAGCTTGCAGGGGTGGGGGACGAACACTGAAGCTTTCTTT. Residues: CASSLQGWGTNTEAFF.

V and J are TRBV5-1 and TRBJ2-7; 8 nucleotides match TRBD2. The CDR3 extends over 14 amino acids. Germline loops: CDR1 SGHRS, CDR2 YFSETQ. The V and J ends lost 2 bases and 0 bases, in that order; junction bases with no gene match: 1. The CDR3 bases are TGCGCCAGCAGCTTTGGGACTAGCTCCTACGAGCAGTACTTC. It translates to CASSFGTSSYEQYF.

V usage is TRBV10-3 and J usage is TRBJ2-3; no definite D call. The CDR3 loop spans 14 amino acids. Germline CDR1 ENHRY, CDR2 SYGVKD. V gave up 6 bases and J gave up 1 base, with 11 bases separating them. CDR3 in amino acids: CAISALLGTDTQYF. For the CDR3, the DNA is TGTGCCATCAGCGCCTTATTAGGCACAGATACGCAGTATTTT.

This clone has only one observation. The rearrangement joins TRBV18 to TRBJ2-2; 13 bases align to TRBD2. CDR3 length: 18 residues. The V gene's germline CDR1 is KGHSH and CDR2 LQKENI. J gave up 1 base and V 4 bases, and 6 bases lay outside the gene matches. CDR3 DNA: TGTGCCAGCTCACGGGGACTAGCGGGAAGTCAGAACACCGGGGAGCTGTTTTTT. Protein sequence: CASSRGLAGSQNTGELFF.

The chain recombines TRBV28 with TRBJ2-7, with D perhaps TRBD1 (6 bases). Germline values: CDR1 MDHEN, CDR2 SYDVKM. Trimming shortened V by 6 bases and J by 2 bases, and 14 bases separated the two germline ends. The CDR3 loop spans 14 amino acids. The CDR3 reads CASRQTGPPYEQYF. The CDR3, as DNA: TGTGCCAGCAGACAAACAGGGCCCCCCTACGAGCAGTACTTC.

This chain's CDR3 is CASRPGGGREKLFF. The CDR3 coding sequence is TGTGCCAGCAGACCCGGGGGGGGGCGTGAAAAACTGTTTTTT. The rearrangement joins TRBV27 to TRBJ1-4; a weak D match, TRBD1 (6 bases). The CDR3 extends over 14 amino acids. The germline CDR1 and CDR2 sequences are MNHEY and SMNVEV (reference sequence). The ends were cut back, 6 bases at V and 7 bases at J, with 15 bases in the middle. The full variable domain, rest sourced from reference TRBV27 and TRBJ1-4, is EAQVTQNPRYLITVTGKKLTVTCSQNMNHEYMSWYRQDPGLGLRQIYYSMNVEVTDKGDVPEGYKVSRKEKRNFPLILESPSPNQTSLYFCASRPGGGREKLFFGSGTQLSVL.

This chain uses TRBV6-5 with TRBJ2-5; D unclear. Looked up from germline, CDR1 is MNHEY and CDR2 is SVGAGI. Trimming shortened V by 8 bases and J by 5 bases, and 15 bases separated the two germline ends. The CDR3 runs to 13 residues. For the CDR3, the DNA is TGTGCCAGCGGTCCGTGGAGACGCGAGACCCAGTACTTC. It specifies CASGPWRRETQYF.

The chain links TRBV2 to TRBJ1-3; D call uncertain. CDR3 length equals 12 residues. The ends were cut back, 4 bases at V and 7 bases at J, with 8 bases in the middle. CDR1 is SNHLY and CDR2 is FYNNEI in the germline V gene. This CDR3 is CASSVAWNTIYF. DNA of the CDR3: TGTGCCAGCAGTGTGGCATGGAACACCATATATTTT.

The rearrangement joins TRBV15 to TRBJ2-7; D remains unclear. The V gene lost 0 bases and the J gene lost 2 bases, with 5 bases spanning the gap. This CDR3 has 13 amino acids. CDR1 and CDR2 from the germline V gene are LNHNV and YYDKDF (reference sequence). CDR3 coding DNA: TGTGCCACCAGCAGAGATTTAGCCTACGAGCAGTACTTC. It is translated as CATSRDLAYEQYF.

The V call is TRBV5-1, the J call TRBJ1-2; D is perhaps TRBD1 (5 bases). This CDR3 has 12 amino acids. CDR1 SGHRS and CDR2 YFSETQ come from the germline V gene. Deletions cut 2 bases from V and 8 bases from J, with 10 bases between. The CDR3 DNA reads as TGCGCCAGCAGCTTAGGGGTTGAGGGCTACACCTTC. This codes for CASSLGVEGYTF.

About this clone itself: Distinct nucleotide sequences in the sample also encode this CDR3. The V gene is TRBV19, the J gene TRBJ2-3, with D tentatively TRBD2 (5 bases). The germline V gene encodes CDR1 LNHDA and CDR2 SQIVND (reference sequence). This CDR3 comprises 13 residues. The germline V and J ends were trimmed by 3 bases and 1 base, with 5 bases remaining between them. CDR3 sequence reads: CASSMGGTDTQYF. The DNA of the CDR3 is TGTGCCAGTAGTATGGGAGGCACAGATACGCAGTATTTT.

The rearrangement joins TRBV12-3 or TRBV12-4 to TRBJ1-1, with 7 bases that match TRBD1. Trimming at V came to 2 bases and at J to 6 bases, leaving 3 bases not matched to a gene. This CDR3 has 13 residues. The CDR3 loop is CASSLRQGAEAFF. The CDR3 DNA is TGTGCCAGCAGTTTAAGACAGGGCGCTGAAGCTTTCTTT.

This rearrangement joins TRBV6-5 to TRBJ2-3, with 9 bases identical to TRBD1. V lost 4 bases, J lost 1 base, and 6 bases stayed unmatched. The germline V gene encodes CDR1 MNHEY and CDR2 SVGAGI. CDR3 size: 16 residues. The CDR3: CASSSPRDRGTDTQYF. The CDR3, as DNA: TGTGCCAGCAGTTCCCCGAGGGACAGGGGCACAGATACGCAGTATTTT.

This clone has more than one count but fewer than ten. The gene calls are TRBV21-1 and TRBJ1-5; TRBD1, as called in the table, went unchecked against the DNA. TRBV21-1 is designated a pseudogene. The CDR3 length is 19 residues. The CDR3 reads CASSKNPTGRTYSNQPQHF. CDR3 bases: TGTGCCAGCAGCAAAAACCCGACAGGTCGCACCTATAGCAATCAGCCCCAGCATTTT.

This sequence joins TRBV15 and TRBJ2-1; 7 bases agree with TRBD2. Germline values: CDR1 LNHNV, CDR2 YYDKDF (reference sequence). With 0 bases clipped from V and 0 bases from J, the junction kept 2 bases outside the gene matches. This CDR3 is built from 16 residues. In nucleotides, the CDR3 is TGTGCCACCAGCAGAGACGCTAGCGGCTCCTACAATGAGCAGTTCTTC. Translated: CATSRDASGSYNEQFF.

This chain uses TRBV19 with TRBJ1-1, with 12 nucleotides matching TRBD1. Trimming at V came to 3 bases and at J to 4 bases, leaving 6 bases not matched to a gene. From germline, CDR1 is LNHDA and CDR2 SQIVND (reference sequence). The CDR3 runs 16 residues. CDR3: CASSMGTGGWSTEAFF. CDR3 nucleotides: TGTGCCAGTAGTATGGGGACAGGGGGCTGGAGCACTGAAGCTTTCTTT.

The genes are TRBV9 and TRBJ1-3; D unresolved. The CDR3 is 13 residues long. The germline V and J ends were trimmed by 2 bases and 1 base, with 4 bases remaining between them. Germline V gene data show CDR1 as SGDLS and CDR2 as YYNGEE. CDR3: CASSVLSGNTIYF. The CDR3 nucleotides are TGTGCCAGCAGCGTCTTATCTGGAAACACCATATATTTT.

This clone appeared a few times. CDR3 in amino acids: CASSPSSGSISEQFF. For the CDR3, the DNA is TGTGCCAGCAGCCCATCTAGCGGGAGTATTTCAGAGCAGTTCTTC. This chain uses TRBV7-3 with TRBJ2-1; 10 nucleotides line up with TRBD2. J was trimmed by 10 bases and V by 5 bases; bases with no gene match: 11. Germline values: CDR1 SGHTA, CDR2 FQGTGA. The CDR3 has 15 residues.

This chain joins TRBV3-1 (or the pseudogene TRBV3-2) and TRBJ2-7; D is unresolved. The CDR3 is made up of 11 amino acids. From germline, CDR1 is LGHDT and CDR2 YNNKEL (reference sequence). Trimming pared 4 bases from V and 3 bases from J, leaving 4 bases between. This chain's CDR3 is CASSRHYEQYF. CDR3 coding DNA: TGTGCCAGCAGCCGACACTACGAGCAGTACTTC.

The chain links TRBV7-8 to TRBJ2-7, with D tentatively TRBD2 (6 bases). The V gene lost 5 bases and the J gene lost 3 bases, with 17 bases spanning the gap. There are 15 residues in the CDR3. Germline V lookup: CDR1 SGHVS, CDR2 FQNEAQ. The CDR3 is CASSPKLADSYEQYF. The DNA for the CDR3 is TGTGCCAGCAGCCCAAAACTAGCAGACAGCTACGAGCAGTACTTC.

The chain combines TRBV7-3 with TRBJ2-2; 7 positions agree with TRBD2. This CDR3 has 18 residues. The germline V gene encodes CDR1 SGHTA and CDR2 FQGTGA. Unmatched junction bases numbered 9, after V lost 0 bases and J lost 2 bases. For the CDR3, the DNA is TGTGCCAGCAGCTTAACCCCCGGCGGGGGAATAAACACCGGGGAGCTGTTTTTT. Amino acid sequence: CASSLTPGGGINTGELFF.

The chain has TRBV6-5 and TRBJ1-6, with D possibly being TRBD1 (6 bases). This CDR3 comprises 14 residues. Germline V gene sequence: CDR1 MNHEY, CDR2 SVGAGI. V gave up 10 bases and J gave up 10 bases, with 20 bases separating them. For the CDR3, the DNA is TGTGCCACCATACCGGGACAACTGGGGTCACCCCTCCACTTT. Its protein is CATIPGQLGSPLHF.

V is TRBV5-6 and J is TRBJ2-3; D is unclear. CDR1 is SGHDT, CDR2 YYEEEE, per germline. There are 16 residues in the CDR3. V was cut by 0 bases and J by 2 bases, with 13 bases left in between. In nucleotides, the CDR3 is TGTGCCAGCAGCTTGGTTGGCAGTATACACACAGATACGCAGTATTTT. Residues: CASSLVGSIHTDTQYF. Full variable domain (remainder filled in from reference TRBV5-6 and TRBJ2-3): DAGVTQSPTHLIKTRGQQVTLRCSPKSGHDTVSWYQQALGQGPQFIFQYYEEEERQRGNFPDRFSGHQFPNYSSELNVNALLLGDSALYLCASSLVGSIHTDTQYFGPGTRLTVL.

As DNA, the CDR3 is TGTGCCAGCAGCCCTGACATAGCGGACTATCTCTCCTACGAGCAGTACTTC. Its protein product is CASSPDIADYLSYEQYF. The rearrangement links TRBV9 to TRBJ2-7, with a weak D call TRBD2 (6 bases). The CDR3 runs 17 residues. Germline V gene sequence: CDR1 SGDLS, CDR2 YYNGEE. The V end lost 4 bases, the J end lost 0 bases, and 20 bases lay between the germline ends.

This rearrangement joins TRBV4-2 to TRBJ1-1; TRBD1 matches 7 bases. The CDR3 totals 15 residues. The junction had 7 bases not matched to a gene; V was cut back by 3 bases and J by 3 bases. The germline V gene encodes CDR1 LGHNA and CDR2 YNFKEQ. The CDR3 here is CASSQGDRRDTEAFF. CDR3 sequence (DNA): TGTGCCAGCAGCCAGGGGGACAGAAGGGACACTGAAGCTTTCTTT.

The chain combines TRBV14 with TRBJ2-1; tentatively, D is TRBD1 (5 bases). From germline, CDR1 is SGHDN and CDR2 FVKESK. With 3 bases removed from V and 5 bases from J, the gap between germline ends came to 14 bases. This CDR3 is 15 amino acids long. CDR3 loop: CASSHRIRGNNEQFF. CDR3 nucleotides: TGTGCCAGCAGCCACCGAATTAGGGGTAACAATGAGCAGTTCTTC.